This T cell receptor beta chain was obtained from a study of T cells in Graves' hyperthyroidism and ophthalmopathy (dated by TCRdb to the late 2010s). Describing the broader study: Peripheral blood was collected at initial diagnosis, before any treatment. Prospective prediction of ophthalmopathy was tested in an independent validation cohort of 18 to 20 hyperthyroidism patients and around 16 patients who later progressed to ophthalmopathy. To identify TCR V-J signatures that set the groups apart, the researchers used a discovery cohort of about a hundred patients, made up of approximately 43 with Graves' ophthalmopathy and 57 with stable Graves' hyperthyroidism. Once sampling was done, hyperthyroidism patients were given methimazole at a starting dose of 30 mg daily, whereas ophthalmopathy patients were given high-dose intravenous methylprednisolone. TCR Vbeta CDR3 sequencing of roughly 140 peripheral blood samples (under 45 ophthalmopathy, 75 to 85 hyperthyroidism and approximately 17 progressor patients) is reported in the paper. The study also compared thyroid tissue and blood T-cell repertoires from five or six Graves' hyperthyroidism patients. The 90 or so discovery patients were randomly split 7:3 into training and test sets. Results the study describes overall, beyond this receptor: A 13 V-J signature model separated ophthalmopathy from stable hyperthyroidism, with nearly 90% sensitivity and about 81% specificity in cross-validation and 80%/75% in testing. In validation, the model predicted progression to ophthalmopathy a median of 6.5 months before onset, with around 70% sensitivity and about 75% specificity. No statistical method was used to set the sample size in advance, and investigators knew the group allocation. Most expanded thyroid clonotypes (frequency above 0.001) were also detected in blood, a finding suggesting that blood repertoires may reflect thyroid immune responses.

The CDR3 holds 13 amino acids from the cysteine to the phenylalanine. Only CDR3 DNA is held: 39 bases, read in frame from base 1. The junction carries 9 bases between V and J, which are trimmed by 5 bases and 5 bases respectively. Reading the germline V gene gives CDR1 WSHSY and CDR2 SAAADI. Amplification of TCR beta CDR3 regions was carried out from RNA transcripts. For the first round of RT-PCR on the TCR CDR3, the HTBI primer set was used together with the Qiagen OneStep RT-PCR kit. Libraries were constructed in a second round of multiplex PCR, after which size selection and purification were carried out. Libraries were sequenced paired-end with 100 bp reads on an Illumina HiSeq2000. The study's processing was this. Raw data were processed with SOAPnuke, discarding reads with adapters, uncalled bases, mean Phred below 15, or no exact constant-primer or identifier match. COPE v1.2.5 was used to merge the high-quality paired reads, and each unique nucleotide sequence was defined as a clonotype. MiTCR v1.1 was used to align the clonotypes against IMGT TRBV, TRBD and TRBJ reference segments. Only V-J combinations with frequency above 0.0001, covering roughly 99% of repertoires, were analysed. A TCS score was defined as the ratio of F50 (clonal expansion) to E x V (chaos), with BLOSUM62-based TCRdist applied between CDR3 peptides within each V-J. Welch's t-statistics and random forest reduced roughly 530 V-J features to around 14, which were used in a naive Bayes classifier (R e1071). TCRdb reworked the public reads: Q25 trimming with fastp, MiXCR clone assembly, productive beta chains retained. Every entry covers one CDR3 protein and lists the most common genes and DNA from its rows. The V and J calls were determined by TCRdb, not by the authors. The sample profile shows approximately 300,000 distinct CDR3 sequences; about 18% of them were found once. Around 55% of the sample is taken by the ten largest.

Ophthalmopathy patients had moderately to severely active disease, Clinical Activity Score of at least 3, NOSPECS grade of at least 4, and duration under 3 months. The study excluded patients with uncontrolled infections, other autoimmune diseases, pregnancy or lactation. Diagnoses were established on the basis of clinical symptoms, serum thyroxine and TRAb, thyroid ultrasound, and orbital computed tomography. Ficoll-Paque density gradient centrifugation was used to isolate PBMCs from around 10 ml of fresh peripheral blood. Total RNA was extracted with Trizol reagent, and quality was checked on an Agilent 2100 Bioanalyzer. The table lists this clonotype with many counts. Its antigen remains unidentified. It has no much larger one-base neighbor in the sample; base qualities were not kept.

This TCR was recovered from a woman in her sixties with Graves' ophthalmopathy. The sequencing sample was made of blood. The chain couples TRBV10-2 to TRBJ1-4; the best D guess is TRBD1, with 5 bases matching. In nucleotides, the sequence is TGCGCCAGCAGTCGAGACAGCAATGAAAAACTGTTTTTT. It codes for CASSRDSNEKLFF.